The subject of this entry is one T cell receptor (beta chain). Its antigen remains undetermined. No per-base quality is available; no much larger clone lies one base away. These data come from a study of shared clonotypes between healthy human individuals (dated by TCRdb to the early 2020s). For context, the study as a whole: The cohort included a few men and a couple of women between 18 and 49 years of age. For each donor, CD4 naive and CD4 memory were each given three plates, CD8 naive was given two plates, and CD8 memory was given one plate. To estimate repertoire size and how much clonotypes are shared between individuals, the study performed deep sequencing of blood TCR repertoires from 4 to 6 healthy adults. To increase sequencing depth and limit assay-specific biases, different laboratories used diverse techniques to prepare libraries and sequence TCR repertoires. Per donor, leukapheresis produced somewhere between about 0.94 and 9.5 billion PBMCs. Study-wide findings and limitations: Even with the large sequencing depth, rarefaction of the sorted-subset datasets indicated that sequencing was incomplete. Naive subsets generally had larger estimated clonotype richness than memory subsets. When several donors were compared, the shared fraction of clonotypes was roughly 5% for naive CD4, approximately 3.5% for naive CD8, about 2.4% for memory CD4, and 0.3% to 0.5% for memory CD8. Because the study included only a small number of donors, the genetic and exposure-history diversity represented was limited. Sampling was restricted to blood, and TCR repertoires in tissue are likely to differ from TCR repertoires in blood. Compared with non-shared clonotypes, the clonotypes found in all four sorted-subset donors had higher generation probabilities. Based on pairwise subsampling, the degree of clonotype sharing among donors was expected to be affected by sequencing depth.

Reading from cysteine to phenylalanine, the CDR3 counts 10 amino acids. Of the read, only the CDR3 DNA is kept; its 30 bases are in frame from base 1. The CDR1 and CDR2 encoded by the germline V gene (reference sequence) are DFQATT and SNEGSKA. Relative to germline, V is 5 bases shorter and J is 2 bases shorter, with 3 bases between their ends. The donors were healthy, HIV-negative adults who had no recently reported acute infections or vaccinations. Every donor was a Caucasian adult residing in Nashville, Tennessee, USA. Magnetic negative selection was used to enrich CD4+ T cells, after which naive cells were positively selected on CD45RA and the negative fraction became the memory subset. Blood was obtained by leukapheresis, after which PBMCs were separated by Ficoll-Histopaque density gradient centrifugation and cryopreserved in liquid nitrogen vapor phase. Analytical flow cytometry was used to check the purity and quantity of each magnetically sorted T cell population. Genomic DNA was isolated from each sorted fraction and quantified by UV absorbance on a Nanodrop 2000c.

TCR CDR3 regions were amplified from genomic DNA by multiplex PCR using the deep immunoSEQ assay. Genomic DNA extracted from each cell subset was distributed evenly over all wells of several immunoSEQ 96-well plates, and each plate served as one replicate. Each replicate PCR for sorted subsets received roughly 0.2 ug genomic DNA, equal to around 32,000 T cell genomes. Purified libraries were quantified with a Qubit 3.0 fluorometer, sized on a Bioanalyzer 2100, and re-quantified with the KAPA Library Quantification kit. Every immunoSEQ 96-well plate was sequenced on a separate single-read 150-cycle Illumina NextSeq 550 flow cell. As for the original processing: Because the immunoSEQ output included only junctional sequences and no quality scores, the filtering could not be the same as the filtering used for full-length reads. To assign V/J genes and CDR3, sequences were annotated using PyIR, a Python wrapper for IgBLAST v1.9, with IMGT germline references. Reads with weak V/J assignments (E-value above 1e-6), missing CDR3, stop codons, out-of-frame junctions, or ambiguous translated residues were removed. V3J clonotypes were defined by identical inferred V gene, J gene, and CDR3 amino acid sequence. Percentage overlap between repertoires was calculated by dividing the number of shared unique clonotypes by the size of the smaller repertoire. RTK rarefaction, the Chao1 estimator, and Recon v2.1 estimates of unobserved clonotypes were used to assess repertoire richness. Generation probabilities were computed with OLGA for all TCRbeta clonotypes obtained by the gDNA method from several donors. TCRdb re-hosts the immuneACCESS table, in-frame sequences only. Its copies lack some clones; in the studies checked, an unresolved V gene accounts for under half of them, and the cause for the rest is not known. The D gene and trimming were derived from the DNA, and the V and J assignments and clone size from that table. The sample table records around 940,000 clones; approximately 76% of these occur just once. About 1.5% of the sample is held by the ten biggest clonotypes.

This receptor was identified in a young man in good health. The material sequenced was memory CD4+ T cells sorted from blood. The intended sense of this specimen's cell subset or site label: CD45RA-negative fraction. The V gene is TRBV20-1 and the J gene is TRBJ2-5; confidence is insufficient to name the D gene. The DNA is TGCAGTGCTCCGCAAGAGACCCAGTACTTC. It codes for CSAPQETQYF.